This T cell receptor beta chain was found in a study of blood T cells in healthy people across ages. It was with a sample-barcoded 5' primer and a J-beta primer mix that a second PCR of about 6 to 12 cycles was run. Every molecule of cDNA carried a tag from a template-switch adaptor with 12 random nucleotides. Via MiXCR, TCRdb re-called the 5' RACE reads, giving one row per CDR3 protein. The sample has some 1.5 million distinct CDR3 sequences; about 28% are singletons. The trim removed 7 bases at V and 2 bases at J, leaving 6 bases unmatched. This CDR3 contains 14 residues. Germline-derived CDR1 and CDR2 are SNHLY and FYNNEI.

The specimen was blood. The rearrangement links TRBV2 to TRBJ2-7, with TRBD1 matching over 9 bases. This sequence was found in a young woman in good health. Written as DNA, the CDR3 is TGTGCCAGCACAGAAGGGACAGGGCCCTACGAGCAGTACTTC. Its translation is CASTEGTGPYEQYF.